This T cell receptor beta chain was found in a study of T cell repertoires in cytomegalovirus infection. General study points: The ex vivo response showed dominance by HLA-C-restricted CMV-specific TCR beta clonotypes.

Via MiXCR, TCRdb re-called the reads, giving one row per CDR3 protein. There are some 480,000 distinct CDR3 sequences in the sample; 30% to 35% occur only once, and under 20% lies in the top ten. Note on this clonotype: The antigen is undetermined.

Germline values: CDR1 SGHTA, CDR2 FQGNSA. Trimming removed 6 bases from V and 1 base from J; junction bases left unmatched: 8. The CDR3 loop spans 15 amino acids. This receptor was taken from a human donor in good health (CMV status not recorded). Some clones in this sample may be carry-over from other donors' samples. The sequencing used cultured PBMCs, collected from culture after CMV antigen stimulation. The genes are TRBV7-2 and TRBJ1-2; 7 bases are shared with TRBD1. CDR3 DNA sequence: TGTGCCAGCAGTTTGACCGGGACAGATAACTATGGCTACACCTTC. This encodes CASSLTGTDNYGYTF.